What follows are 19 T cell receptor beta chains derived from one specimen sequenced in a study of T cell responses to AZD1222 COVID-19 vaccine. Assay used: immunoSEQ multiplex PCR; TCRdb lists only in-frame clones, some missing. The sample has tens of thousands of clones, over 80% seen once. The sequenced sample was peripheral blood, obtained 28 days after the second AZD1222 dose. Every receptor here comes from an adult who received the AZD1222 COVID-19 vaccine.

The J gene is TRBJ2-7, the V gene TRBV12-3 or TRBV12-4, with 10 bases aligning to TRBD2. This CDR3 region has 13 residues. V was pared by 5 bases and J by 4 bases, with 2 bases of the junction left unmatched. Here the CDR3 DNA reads TGTGCCAGCAGTCCTAGCGGGGGATACGAGCAGTACTTC. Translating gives CASSPSGGYEQYF.

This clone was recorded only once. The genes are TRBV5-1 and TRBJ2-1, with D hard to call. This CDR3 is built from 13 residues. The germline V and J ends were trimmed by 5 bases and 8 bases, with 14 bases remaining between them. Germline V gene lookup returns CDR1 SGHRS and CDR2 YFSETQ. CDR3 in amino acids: CASRFKFVDEQFF. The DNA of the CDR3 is TGCGCCAGCAGATTTAAGTTTGTGGATGAGCAGTTCTTC.

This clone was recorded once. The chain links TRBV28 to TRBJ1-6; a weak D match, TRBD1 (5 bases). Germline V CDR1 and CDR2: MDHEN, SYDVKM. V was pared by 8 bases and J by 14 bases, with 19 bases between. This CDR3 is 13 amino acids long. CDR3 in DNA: TGTGCCAGCGCCGGGACCCCGACCTTCACCCTCCACTTT. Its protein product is CASAGTPTFTLHF.

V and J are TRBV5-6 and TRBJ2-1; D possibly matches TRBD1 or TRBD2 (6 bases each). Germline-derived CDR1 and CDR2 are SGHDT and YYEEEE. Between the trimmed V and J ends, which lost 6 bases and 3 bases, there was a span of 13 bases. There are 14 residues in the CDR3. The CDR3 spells CASTTRGLYNEQFF. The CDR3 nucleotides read TGTGCCAGCACCACCCGGGGGCTCTACAATGAGCAGTTCTTC.

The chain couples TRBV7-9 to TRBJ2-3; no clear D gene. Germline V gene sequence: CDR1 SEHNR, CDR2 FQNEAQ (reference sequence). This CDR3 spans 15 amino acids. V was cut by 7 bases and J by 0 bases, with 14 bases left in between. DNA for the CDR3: TGTGCCAGCACTTCCAAGGCGGCGAGCACAGATACGCAGTATTTT. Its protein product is CASTSKAASTDTQYF.

CDR3 amino acids: CASKQGLDQPQHF. For the CDR3, the DNA is TGTGCCAGTAAACAGGGCTTGGATCAGCCCCAGCATTTT. The chain couples TRBV19 to TRBJ1-5, with D perhaps matching TRBD1 (6 bases). This CDR3 spans 13 amino acids. With 7 bases removed from V and 5 bases from J, the gap between germline ends came to 12 bases. Germline loops: CDR1 LNHDA, CDR2 SQIVND (reference sequence). Full variable domain (outside the CDR3, taken from reference TRBV19 and TRBJ1-5): DGGITQSPKYLFRKEGQNVTLSCEQNLNHDAMYWYRQDPGQGLRLIYYSQIVNDFQKGDIAEGYSVSREKKESFPLTVTSAQKNPTAFYLCASKQGLDQPQHFGDGTRLSIL.

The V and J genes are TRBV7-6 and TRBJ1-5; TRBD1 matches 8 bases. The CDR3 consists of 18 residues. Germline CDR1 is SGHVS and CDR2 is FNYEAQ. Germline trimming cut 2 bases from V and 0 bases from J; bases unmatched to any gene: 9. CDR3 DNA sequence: TGTGCCAGCAGCTTATCCCCTCAGGGGGCAGTTAGCAATCAGCCCCAGCATTTT. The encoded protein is CASSLSPQGAVSNQPQHF. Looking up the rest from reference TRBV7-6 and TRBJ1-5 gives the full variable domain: GAGVSQSPRYKVTKRGQDVALRCDPISGHVSLYWYRQALGQGPEFLTYFNYEAQQDKSGLPNDRFSAERPEGSISTLTIQRTEQRDSAMYRCASSLSPQGAVSNQPQHFGDGTRLSIL.

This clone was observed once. CDR3 amino acids: CASSLGRGHQETQYF. The CDR3 DNA is TGCGCCAGCAGCTTAGGCAGGGGGCACCAAGAGACCCAGTACTTC. The gene calls are TRBV5-1 and TRBJ2-5; the match to TRBD1 covers 8 bases. CDR1 is SGHRS and CDR2 is YFSETQ in the germline V gene. Germline trimming cut 2 bases from V and 0 bases from J; bases unmatched to any gene: 3. The CDR3 totals 15 residues.

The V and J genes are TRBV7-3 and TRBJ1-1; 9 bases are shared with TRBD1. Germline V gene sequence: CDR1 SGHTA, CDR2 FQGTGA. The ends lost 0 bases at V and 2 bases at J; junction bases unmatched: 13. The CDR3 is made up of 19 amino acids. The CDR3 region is CASSLTPRPRQGGNTEAFF. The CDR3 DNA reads TGTGCCAGCAGCTTAACCCCTCGCCCTCGACAGGGGGGTAACACTGAAGCTTTCTTT.

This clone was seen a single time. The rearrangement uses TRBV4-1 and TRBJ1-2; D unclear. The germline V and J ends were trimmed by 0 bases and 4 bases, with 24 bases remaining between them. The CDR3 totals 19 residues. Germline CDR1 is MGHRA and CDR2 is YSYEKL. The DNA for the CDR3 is TGCGCCAGCAGCCAAGATAGGAGTGCCAGCGATCTACTTGCCTATGGCTACACCTTC. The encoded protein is CASSQDRSASDLLAYGYTF.

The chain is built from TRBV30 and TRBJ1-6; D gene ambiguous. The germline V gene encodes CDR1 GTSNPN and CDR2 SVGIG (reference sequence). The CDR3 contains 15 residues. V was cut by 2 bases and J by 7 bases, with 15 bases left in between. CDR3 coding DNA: TGTGCCTGGAGTCACGTTGAGGTGGGAAATTCACCCCTCCACTTT. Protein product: CAWSHVEVGNSPLHF.

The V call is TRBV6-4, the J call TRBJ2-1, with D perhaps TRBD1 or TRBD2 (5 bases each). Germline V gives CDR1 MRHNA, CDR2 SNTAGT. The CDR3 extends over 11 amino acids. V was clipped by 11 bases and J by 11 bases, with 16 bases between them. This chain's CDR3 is CAPQPGRQQFF. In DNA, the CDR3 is TGTGCCCCACAACCGGGACGGCAGCAGTTCTTC.

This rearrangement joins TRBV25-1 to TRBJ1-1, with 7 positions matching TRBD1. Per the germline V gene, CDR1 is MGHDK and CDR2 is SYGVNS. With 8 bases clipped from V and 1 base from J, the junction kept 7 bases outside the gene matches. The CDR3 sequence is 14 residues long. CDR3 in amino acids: CASGGQTGNTEAFF. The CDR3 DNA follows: TGTGCCAGCGGGGGACAGACTGGGAACACTGAAGCTTTCTTT.

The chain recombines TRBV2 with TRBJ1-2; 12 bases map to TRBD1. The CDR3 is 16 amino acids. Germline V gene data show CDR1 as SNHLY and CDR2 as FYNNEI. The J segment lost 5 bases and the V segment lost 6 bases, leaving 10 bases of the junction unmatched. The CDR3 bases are TGTGCCAGCAGGGCCGGGACAGGGGGCAGGAGGTATGGCTACACCTTC. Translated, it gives CASRAGTGGRRYGYTF.

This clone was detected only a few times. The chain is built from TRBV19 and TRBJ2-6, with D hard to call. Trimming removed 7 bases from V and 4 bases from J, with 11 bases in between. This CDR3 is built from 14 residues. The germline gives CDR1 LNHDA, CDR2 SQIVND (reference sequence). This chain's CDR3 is CASTPGSGANVLTF. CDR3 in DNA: TGTGCCAGTACCCCAGGCTCCGGGGCCAACGTCCTGACTTTC.

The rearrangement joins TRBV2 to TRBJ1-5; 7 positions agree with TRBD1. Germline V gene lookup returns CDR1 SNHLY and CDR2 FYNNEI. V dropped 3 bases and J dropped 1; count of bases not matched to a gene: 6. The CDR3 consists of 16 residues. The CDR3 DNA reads TGTGCCAGCAGTGACCTATCGGGACAGAGCAATCAGCCCCAGCATTTT. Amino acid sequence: CASSDLSGQSNQPQHF.

CDR3 amino acids: CASSPTGPNYGYTF. As DNA, the CDR3 is TGTGCCAGCAGCCCGACAGGTCCCAACTATGGCTACACCTTC. The chain is built from TRBV5-8 and TRBJ1-2; TRBD1 might be the D (6 bases). The CDR3 extends over 14 amino acids. CDR1 is SGHTS and CDR2 is YDEGEE in the germline V gene. The V end was cut by 4 bases, the J end by 2 bases, with 12 bases between.

The DNA for the CDR3 is TGTGCCAGCAGATTGCGTGGGACAGGCCCAAACACCTTC. Its protein product is CASRLRGTGPNTF. The chain has TRBV6-5 and TRBJ1-2; 8 bases map to TRBD1. The germline CDR1 and CDR2 sequences are MNHEY and SVGAGI. The CDR3 loop spans 13 amino acids. V shed 6 bases, J shed 12 bases, and the junction held 12 bases outside the gene matches.

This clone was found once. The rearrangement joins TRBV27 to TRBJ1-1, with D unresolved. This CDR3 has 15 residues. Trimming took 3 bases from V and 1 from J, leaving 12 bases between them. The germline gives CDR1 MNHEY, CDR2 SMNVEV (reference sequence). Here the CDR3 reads CASSFSNTGNTEAFF. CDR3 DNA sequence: TGTGCCAGCAGTTTCTCCAACACTGGGAACACTGAAGCTTTCTTT.